This T cell receptor (beta chain) was captured in a study of memory CD4+ T cells and cytomegalovirus serostatus. About the research overall: Donors were healthy Belgian adults, 8 to 10 CMV seropositive and approximately 23 seronegative.

To note about this clone: What it binds is not known.

The germline V gene has CDR1 SQVTM and CDR2 ANQGSEA. The V end was cut by 6 bases, the J end by 0 bases, with 11 bases between. The CDR3 has 13 residues. General study findings and limits: CMV serostatus prediction reached median AUC 0.95, or 0.91 with US-trained model. Each of approximately 63 CMV-associated TCRbeta sequences occurred in one to five individuals. The CMV-associated TCR signature appears largely within the CD4+ memory repertoire.

Single viable CD3+CD4+CD8-CD45RO+ cells were sorted as the memory CD4+ T cells. Assay used: immunoSEQ multiplex PCR; TCRdb lists only in-frame clones, some missing. The data show roughly 84,000 clones, roughly 80% seen once. The origin of this receptor is an adult in good health and CMV-seronegative. The chain employs TRBV29-1 and TRBJ1-2; D may be TRBD1 (6 bases). Sequencing was performed on memory CD4+ T cells from blood. The CDR3 nucleotides are TGCAGCGTCCGACAGGATACTAACTATGGCTACACCTTC. Translation: CSVRQDTNYGYTF.